This T cell receptor (beta chain) was obtained from a study of shared clonotypes between healthy human individuals. TCRdb's table, derived via immunoSEQ multiplex PCR, lists solely in-frame clones and lacks some. This sample has 1.5 million to 2.5 million clones; over 85% occur once, and the top ten carry around 1.2%. Naive CD8 cells, CD45RO-negative and positively selected for CCR7, excluded terminally differentiated effector memory CD45RA+ cells. The ends were cut back, 5 bases at V and 2 bases at J, with 10 bases in the middle. This CDR3 has 13 residues. CDR1 is LNHNV, CDR2 YYDKDF, per germline (reference sequence).

The sequence derives from a man aged 18 to 29 in good health. Sequenced: naive CD8+ T cells sorted from blood. This chain joins TRBV15 and TRBJ2-7; D is perhaps TRBD2 (6 bases). The CDR3 nucleotides read TGTGCCACCAGCGACGGGGGTACCTACGAGCAGTACTTC. Protein: CATSDGGTYEQYF.